The rows below give T cell receptor beta chains drawn from one sample of a study of blood T cell repertoires in COVID-19. The assay was immunoSEQ multiplex PCR, and TCRdb's table has in-frame clones only and misses some. The table shows around 78,000 clones, with 85% to 90% occurring only once. Material: PBMCs or T cells enriched from blood (not recorded which). The source of these receptors is a woman in her forties or fifties with acute COVID-19. Both conserved end residues are part of each CDR3.

>TRBV19|TRBJ1-1
CASSIAATGNTEAFF
>TRBV18|TRBJ2-4
CASSLPGGIAKNIQYF
>TRBV7-2|TRBJ2-2
CASSLEGLAFFGELFF
>TRBV6-5|TRBJ2-7
CASSYSSGYREQYF
>TRBV7-9|TRBJ2-2
CASSSGPSGNTGELFF
>TRBV7-8|TRBJ2-3
CASSLVSPSGSGEMTDTQYF
>TRBV29-1|TRBJ2-2
CSVGQGGNTGELFF
>TRBV7-8|TRBJ1-3
CASSFMGASPSGAGNTIYF
>TRBV10-3|TRBJ1-1
CAISDDRFRLDTEAFF
>TRBV7-7|TRBJ2-2
CASSLLQGAGGELFF
>TRBV10-3|TRBJ2-7
CAMGQSYEQYF
>TRBV7-9|TRBJ1-4
CASNRDRNEKLFF
>TRBV4-1|TRBJ2-2
CASSPGSTFFANTGELFF
>TRBV5-1|TRBJ2-5
CASSRDSQETQYF
>TRBV10-2|TRBJ2-7
CASSGTGIHEQYF
>TRBV4-1|TRBJ2-3
CASSQDPGRGDTQYF
>TRBV11-2|TRBJ2-3
CASSEGPTDTQYF
>TRBV9|TRBJ1-2
CASSVASGYGYTF
>TRBV29-1|TRBJ2-3
CSVARTSGITDTQYF
>TRBV9|TRBJ2-5
CASTRGGLAEETQYF
>TRBV6-5|TRBJ2-1
CASSYSKSGEQFF
>TRBV30|TRBJ2-7
CAWSGTSPGEQYF